This T cell receptor beta chain was sequenced for a study of T cell repertoires in cytomegalovirus infection. About the research overall: Signatures in public TCR beta sequences pointed to both CMV infection and matching HLA type.

This clonotype appeared a few times. Its antigen is unknown. TCRdb redid the calling of the reads with MiXCR, one entry per CDR3 protein. The sample holds approximately 340,000 distinct CDR3 sequences, approximately 32% seen once. This CDR3 is built from 16 residues. Germline V CDR1 and CDR2: DFQATT, SNEGSKA (reference sequence). Trimming left V 0 bases short and J 5 bases short, with 20 bases between. Study conclusions and caveats: Using cumulative public TCR beta family frequency, the authors identified those who carried CMV together with the relevant HLA.

The sequence was collected from a human donor in good health (CMV status not recorded). Some clones in this sample may be carry-over from other donors' samples. The chain has TRBV20-1 and TRBJ2-7; a possible D gene is TRBD1 (5 bases). Sequences were derived from cultured PBMCs, sampled from culture after CMV antigen stimulation. As DNA, the CDR3 is TGCAGTGCTAGAGATCCTGACAGACCCTTCCGTGACGAGCAGTACTTC. Protein sequence: CSARDPDRPFRDEQYF.